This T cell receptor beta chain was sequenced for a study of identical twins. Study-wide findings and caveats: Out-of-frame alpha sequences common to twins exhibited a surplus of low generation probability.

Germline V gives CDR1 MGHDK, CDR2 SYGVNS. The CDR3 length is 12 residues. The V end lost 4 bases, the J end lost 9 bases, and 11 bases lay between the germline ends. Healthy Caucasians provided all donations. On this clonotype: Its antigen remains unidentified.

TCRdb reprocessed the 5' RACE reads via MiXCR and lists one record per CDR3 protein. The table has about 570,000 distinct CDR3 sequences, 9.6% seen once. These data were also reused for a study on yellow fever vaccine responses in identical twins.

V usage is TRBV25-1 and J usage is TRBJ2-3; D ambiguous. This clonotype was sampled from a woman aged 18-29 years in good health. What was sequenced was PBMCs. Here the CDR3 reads CASSASSETQYF. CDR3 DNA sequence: TGTGCCAGCAGTGCCTCGTCGGAGACGCAGTATTTT.